A single sample gave rise to the 5 T cell receptor beta chains below, sequenced in a study of T cell responses to AZD1222 COVID-19 vaccine. Repertoires were generated with immunoSEQ multiplex PCR, while TCRdb's copy carries only in-frame clones and drops some. The profile shows roughly 120,000 clones, about nine tenths of them singletons. Sequencing was performed on peripheral blood, taken on day 0 of AZD1222 vaccination. These receptors all come from an adult in good health.

This CDR3 reads CASSYLTGGRETQYF. DNA for the CDR3: TGTGCCAGCAGTTATTTGACAGGGGGCCGGGAGACCCAGTACTTC. The chain has TRBV6-2 or TRBV6-3 and TRBJ2-5; 10 positions agree with TRBD1. The CDR3 is 15 amino acids. V shed 3 bases and J 5 bases; nucleotides not matched to a gene: 6. Germline assignment: CDR1 MNHEY and CDR2 SVGEGT.

CDR3 DNA sequence: TGTGCCAGCAGCCAAACTGGAGGGGTGGATAGTTCACCCCTCCACTTT. Protein product: CASSQTGGVDSSPLHF. The gene calls are TRBV3-1 (or the pseudogene TRBV3-2) and TRBJ1-6; the D gene is possibly TRBD1 (5 bases). Between the trimmed V and J ends, which lost 2 bases and 9 bases, there was a span of 17 bases. CDR1 and CDR2 from the germline V gene are LGHDT and YNNKEL (reference sequence). The CDR3 length is 16 residues.

This sequence joins TRBV7-2 and TRBJ1-2; D gene unclear. The CDR3 runs 13 residues. CDR1 is SGHTA, CDR2 FQGNSA, per germline. DNA for the CDR3: TGTGGCCTAGGTCTAAAAACCAACTATGGCTACACCTTC. It is translated as CGLGLKTNYGYTF.

This clone was counted once. This rearrangement joins TRBV12-3 or TRBV12-4 to TRBJ1-6; D is unresolved. The V gene lost 6 bases and the J gene lost 6 bases, with 6 bases spanning the gap. This CDR3 contains 12 residues. CDR3 loop: CASSTLNSPLHF. The DNA for the CDR3 is TGTGCCAGCAGCACTCTTAATTCACCCCTCCACTTT.

V usage is TRBV10-3 and J usage is TRBJ2-5; no definite D call. Germline lookup yields CDR1 ENHRY and CDR2 SYGVKD. Trimming pared 3 bases from V and 7 bases from J, leaving 12 bases between. The CDR3 sequence is 13 residues long. CDR3 residues: CAISDDMYSTQYF. The CDR3 nucleotides are TGTGCCATCAGTGACGACATGTATTCGACCCAGTACTTC.